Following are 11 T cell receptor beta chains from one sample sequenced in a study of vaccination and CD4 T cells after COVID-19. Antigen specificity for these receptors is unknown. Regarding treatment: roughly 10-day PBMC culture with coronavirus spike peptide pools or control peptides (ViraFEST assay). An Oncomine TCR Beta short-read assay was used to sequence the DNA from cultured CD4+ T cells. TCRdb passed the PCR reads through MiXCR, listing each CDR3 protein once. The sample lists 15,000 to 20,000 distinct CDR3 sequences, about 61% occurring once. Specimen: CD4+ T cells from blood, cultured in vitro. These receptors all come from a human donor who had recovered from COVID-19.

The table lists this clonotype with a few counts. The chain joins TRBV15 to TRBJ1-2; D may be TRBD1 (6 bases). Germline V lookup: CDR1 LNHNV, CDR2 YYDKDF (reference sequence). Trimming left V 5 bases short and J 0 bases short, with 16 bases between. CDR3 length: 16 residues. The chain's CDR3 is CATSQLRGASNYGYTF. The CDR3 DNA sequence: TGTGCCACCAGCCAACTACGGGGGGCTTCTAACTATGGCTACACCTTC.

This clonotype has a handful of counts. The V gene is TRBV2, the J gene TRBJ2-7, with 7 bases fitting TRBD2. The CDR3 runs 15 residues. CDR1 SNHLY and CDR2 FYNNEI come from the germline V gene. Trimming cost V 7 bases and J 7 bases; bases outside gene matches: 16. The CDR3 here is CASIFERGSSREQYF. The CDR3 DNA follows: TGTGCCAGCATTTTTGAGCGGGGATCTTCGAGGGAGCAGTACTTC.

CDR3 in amino acids: CASSSPAGLRNNEQFF. CDR3 coding DNA: TGTGCCAGCAGCTCACCTGCCGGTCTACGCAACAATGAGCAGTTCTTC. The V call is TRBV11-1, the J call TRBJ2-1; D is unclear. This CDR3 contains 16 residues. Germline-derived CDR1 and CDR2 are SGHAT and FQDESV (reference sequence). Deletions cut 4 bases from V and 5 bases from J, with 18 bases between.

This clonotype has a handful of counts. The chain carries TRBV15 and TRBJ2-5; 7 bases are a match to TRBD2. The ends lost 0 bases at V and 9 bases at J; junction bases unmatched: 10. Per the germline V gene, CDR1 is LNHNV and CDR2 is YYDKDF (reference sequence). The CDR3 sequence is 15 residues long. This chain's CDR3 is CATSRDSTSLGAQYF. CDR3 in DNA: TGTGCCACCAGCAGAGATTCGACTAGCCTGGGGGCCCAGTACTTC.

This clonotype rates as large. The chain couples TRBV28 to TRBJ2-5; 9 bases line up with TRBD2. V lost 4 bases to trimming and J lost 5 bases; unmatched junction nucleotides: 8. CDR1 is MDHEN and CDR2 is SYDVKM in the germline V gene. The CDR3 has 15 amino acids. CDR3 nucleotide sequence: TGTGCCAGCAGTTCACCGGCTAGCGGGACGGAGACCCAGTACTTC. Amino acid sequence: CASSSPASGTETQYF.

The chain's CDR3 is CASTQLTGSRIGNTIYF. CDR3 DNA: TGTGCCAGCACCCAACTGACAGGGTCAAGGATTGGAAACACCATATATTTT. The rearrangement links TRBV6-1 to TRBJ1-3, with TRBD1 identical over 7 bases. CDR3 size: 17 residues. V dropped 7 bases and J dropped 3; count of bases not matched to a gene: 15. The germline CDR1 and CDR2 sequences are MNHNS and SASEGT.

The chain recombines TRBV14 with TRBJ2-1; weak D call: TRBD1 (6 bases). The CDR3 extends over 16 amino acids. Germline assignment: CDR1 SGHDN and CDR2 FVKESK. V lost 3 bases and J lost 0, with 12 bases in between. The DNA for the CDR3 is TGTGCCAGCAGCCACATACAGGGTGGCTCCTACAATGAGCAGTTCTTC. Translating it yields CASSHIQGGSYNEQFF.

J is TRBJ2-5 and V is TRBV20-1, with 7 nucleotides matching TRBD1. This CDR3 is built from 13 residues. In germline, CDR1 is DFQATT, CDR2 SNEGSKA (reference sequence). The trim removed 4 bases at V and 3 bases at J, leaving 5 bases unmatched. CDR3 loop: CSAKGTAEETQYF. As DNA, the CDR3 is TGCAGTGCTAAGGGGACAGCAGAAGAGACCCAGTACTTC.

This CDR3 is CASSSARRGPSYEQYF. DNA for the CDR3: TGTGCCAGCAGCTCCGCGCGGCGCGGGCCCTCCTACGAGCAGTACTTC. The chain carries TRBV5-4 and TRBJ2-7, with D perhaps matching TRBD2 (5 bases). CDR3 length: 16 amino acids. CDR1 and CDR2 (germline): SGHNT, YYREEE (reference sequence). The V and J ends lost 3 bases and 0 bases respectively, with 16 bases between them.

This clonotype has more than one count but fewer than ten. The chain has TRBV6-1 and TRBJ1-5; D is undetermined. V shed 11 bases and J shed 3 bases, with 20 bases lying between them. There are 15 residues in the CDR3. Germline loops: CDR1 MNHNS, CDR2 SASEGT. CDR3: CAVTPTVGINQPQHF. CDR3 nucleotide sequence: TGTGCCGTCACTCCTACGGTGGGCATCAATCAGCCCCAGCATTTT.

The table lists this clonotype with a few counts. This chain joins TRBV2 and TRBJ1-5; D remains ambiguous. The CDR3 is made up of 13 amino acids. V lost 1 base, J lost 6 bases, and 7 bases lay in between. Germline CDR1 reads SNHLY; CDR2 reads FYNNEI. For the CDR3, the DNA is TGTGCCAGCAGTGAAGACGTCGGTCAGCCCCAGCATTTT. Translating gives CASSEDVGQPQHF.